This paragraph reports one T cell receptor beta chain. This clone occurred a few times. The antigen it binds to is not known. Base qualities are not recorded, but no much larger clone differs from it by a single base. Receptor libraries were prepared by the immunoSEQ multiplex PCR assay. Under the source paper's analysis protocol: A statistical classification framework was built for diagnosing cytomegalovirus status from the catalog of TCR beta chain sequences. TCRdb took this table from immuneACCESS and kept in-frame rearrangements with V and J called. Such tables lack part of the clones; where checked against another copy, unresolved V genes explain under half of the gap, and the rest is unexplained. Clone size and the V and J calls come from that table; the DNA yielded D and trimming. A total of hundreds of thousands of clones appear in this sample, about nine tenths of them only once. Just over 3% of the sample rests with the top ten.

The donors belonged to the validation cohort of about 120 subjects, which was separate from the roughly 700-subject first cohort. The data were obtained in a study of cytomegalovirus exposure and HLA in healthy donors (dated by TCRdb to between 2016 and 2019). Regarding the study in general: According to a later analysis, the 100 to 150 validation repertoires were produced on the same platform as the 680 or so repertoires of the first cohort. To predict cytomegalovirus infection status, the study combined high-throughput TCR immunosequencing, statistical association of individual TCRs with disease status, and machine learning. In addition to the first cohort of 666 subjects, a separate validation cohort of 130 or so different subjects was used. The aim of the study was to test whether cataloging public T cell receptors could identify signatures of past pathogen exposure.

V is clipped by 2 bases and J by 4 bases, and the sequence between their germline boundaries is 7 bases long. According to the germline V gene, CDR1 reads KGHSH and CDR2 reads LQKENI. The CDR3 runs 13 amino acids, cysteine and phenylalanine included. Just the 39-base CDR3 DNA is kept, in frame starting at base 1. Overall study results and their limits: In vitro tests confirmed that a few of the cytomegalovirus-associated TCR beta chains recognize cytomegalovirus antigens. The authors suggested that the approach could potentially be extended to other disease states and immunological phenotypes. The study listed 150 to 200 TCR beta chains as associated with cytomegalovirus. Most TCR sequences were observed very rarely across donors, whereas some public TCRs were present in many individuals. The validation cohort had no HLA typing available for a later analysis, so co-occurrence within that cohort was assessed over all 130 or so repertoires. Cytomegalovirus status was reported to be diagnosed by the classifier with high specificity and sensitivity in both the original and validation cohorts. Subsequent analysis determined that TCRs grouped into clusters in the first cohort also showed a tendency toward co-occurrence across the 130 or so validation repertoires, and roughly 95% of cluster scores exceeded 0.

The rearrangement joined TRBV18 to TRBJ2-3, with no D gene named confidently. What was sequenced was PBMCs. The sequence came from a woman aged 25 to 39 in good health and CMV-seronegative. The DNA reads as follows: TGTGCCAGCTCACCATCTGAGGCAGATACGCAGTATTTT. Its translation reads: CASSPSEADTQYF.